The 5 T cell receptor beta chains given below trace back to one sample, sequenced in a study of CD8+ T cells in alopecia areata. Extraction of RNA preceded its reverse transcription into cDNA, which served as the sequencing template. Assay used: immunoSEQ multiplex PCR; TCRdb lists only in-frame clones, some missing. The table shows more than 140,000 clones, with around 86% occurring only once. Noted treatment: oral pan-JAK inhibitor, 5-10 mg twice daily. The input for sequencing was CD8+ T cells sorted from blood, taken at week 4, from a patient treated with tofacitinib. The receptors shown here come from a human donor with alopecia areata.

V usage is TRBV29-1 and J usage is TRBJ2-2; D is undetermined. The CDR3 is 11 residues long. The V gene lost 4 bases and the J gene lost 6 bases, with 6 bases spanning the gap. Germline lookup yields CDR1 SQVTM and CDR2 ANQGSEA. The CDR3 DNA reads TGCAGCGTTGGCGTATCCGGGGAGCTGTTTTTT. This encodes CSVGVSGELFF.

The rearrangement joins TRBV6-5 to TRBJ1-3; tentative D call: TRBD1 (6 bases). Germline assignment: CDR1 MNHEY and CDR2 SVGAGI. Trimming took off 6 bases at V and 0 bases at J, with 12 bases between the two ends. This CDR3 has 15 residues. CDR3 amino acids: CASRPPGASGNTIYF. CDR3 bases: TGTGCCAGCAGGCCCCCAGGGGCCTCTGGAAACACCATATATTTT.

This sequence joins TRBV29-1 and TRBJ1-1, with D maybe TRBD1 (5 bases). V dropped 5 bases and J dropped 0 bases, with 10 bases sitting between them. Germline V CDR1 and CDR2: SQVTM, ANQGSEA. The CDR3 runs 13 residues. The CDR3 coding sequence is TGCAGCGTTCTTAGGGGTCTGAACACTGAAGCTTTCTTT. Amino acids: CSVLRGLNTEAFF.

The rearrangement joins TRBV11-2 to TRBJ2-7, with a weak D call TRBD2 (6 bases). Germline V gene data show CDR1 as SGHAT and CDR2 as FQNNGV. Trimming stripped 5 bases from V and 6 bases from J, with 23 bases between. The CDR3 runs to 16 residues. The CDR3 bases are TGTGCCAGCAGCGGGGAGGCGGGACTCAAACCTTTCGAGCAGTACTTC. This translates into CASSGEAGLKPFEQYF.

The V and J genes are TRBV27 and TRBJ2-7; no reliable D call. Germline values: CDR1 MNHEY, CDR2 SMNVEV (reference sequence). V was shortened by 0 bases and J by 6 bases, with 12 bases between the two germline ends. The CDR3 runs 14 residues. CDR3 in DNA: TGTGCCAGCAGTTTATCCTTCAACAGAGGCGAGCAGTACTTC. Translating it yields CASSLSFNRGEQYF.